This T cell receptor (beta chain) originates from a study of Ad26.COV2.S vaccination and SARS-CoV-2 variants. The wider study: Into the muscle, Ad26.COV2.S was dosed once or twice, 56 days apart. Study findings and constraints: Substantial breadth was reportedly displayed by spike-specific CD8+ and CD4+ T cell responses after vaccination.

Treatment specified: around 19 received Ad26.COV2.S at low or high dose, single or two shots; about five received placebo; per-sample allocation not given. Day 63 following the first vaccine or placebo injection was when the samples were taken. Cohort 1b enrolled adults aged 18-55 years in Boston. Trimming took 5 bases from V and 2 from J, leaving 13 bases between them. This CDR3 contains 15 residues. Germline CDR1 reads MNHNY; CDR2 reads SVGAGI (reference sequence). Comments on this clone: Its target is unknown.

The assay was immunoSEQ multiplex PCR, and TCRdb's table has in-frame clones only and misses some. The repertoire consists of approximately 460,000 clones, with nearly 90% occurring once and the leading ten covering about 1.7%. The sequencing here drew on peripheral blood, taken in a trial of Ad26.COV2.S vaccine versus placebo. The clonotype was recovered from a person aged 18-65 years who received the Ad26.COV2.S COVID-19 vaccine or a placebo. This rearrangement joins TRBV6-6 to TRBJ2-1; a weak D match, TRBD1 (7 bases). The CDR3 coding sequence is TGTGCCAGCAGTGCGCAGGGGGGACCCTACAATGAGCAGTTCTTC. As protein: CASSAQGGPYNEQFF.